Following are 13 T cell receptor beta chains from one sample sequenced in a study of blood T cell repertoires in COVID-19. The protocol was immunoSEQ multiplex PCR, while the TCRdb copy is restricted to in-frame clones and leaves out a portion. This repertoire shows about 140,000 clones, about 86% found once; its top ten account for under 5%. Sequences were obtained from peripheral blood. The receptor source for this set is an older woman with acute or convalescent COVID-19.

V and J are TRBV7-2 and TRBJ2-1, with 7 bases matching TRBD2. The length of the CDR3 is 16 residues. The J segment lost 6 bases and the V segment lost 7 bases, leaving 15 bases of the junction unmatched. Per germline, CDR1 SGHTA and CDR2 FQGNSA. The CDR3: CASTPAGGGPINEQFF. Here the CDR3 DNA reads TGTGCCAGCACCCCGGCCGGGGGAGGGCCAATCAATGAGCAGTTCTTC.

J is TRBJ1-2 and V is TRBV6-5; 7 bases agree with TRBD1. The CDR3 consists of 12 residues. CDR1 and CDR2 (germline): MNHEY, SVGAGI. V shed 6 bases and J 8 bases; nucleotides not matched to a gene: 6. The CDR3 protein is CASSDRVSGYTF. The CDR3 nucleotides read TGTGCCAGCAGCGACAGGGTTAGCGGCTACACCTTC.

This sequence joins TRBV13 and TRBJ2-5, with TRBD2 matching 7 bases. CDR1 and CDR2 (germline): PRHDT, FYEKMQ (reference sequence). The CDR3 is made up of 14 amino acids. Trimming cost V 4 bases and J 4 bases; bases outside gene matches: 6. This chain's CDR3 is CASSYLAAGETQYF. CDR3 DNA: TGTGCCAGCAGCTATCTAGCGGCAGGAGAGACCCAGTACTTC.

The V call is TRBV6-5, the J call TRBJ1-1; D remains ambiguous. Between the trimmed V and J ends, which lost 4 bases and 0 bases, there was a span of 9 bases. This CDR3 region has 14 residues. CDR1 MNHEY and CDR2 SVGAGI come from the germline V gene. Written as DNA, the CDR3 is TGTGCCAGCAGTTCCGCAGAACTGAACACTGAAGCTTTCTTT. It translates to CASSSAELNTEAFF.

The CDR3 loop is CSATQDYGYTF. For the CDR3, the DNA is TGCAGTGCAACTCAGGACTATGGCTACACCTTC. V and J are TRBV20-1 and TRBJ1-2, with D unclear. CDR1 DFQATT and CDR2 SNEGSKA come from the germline V gene (reference sequence). The V end lost 6 bases, the J end lost 3 bases, and 8 bases lay between the germline ends. The CDR3 covers 11 residues.

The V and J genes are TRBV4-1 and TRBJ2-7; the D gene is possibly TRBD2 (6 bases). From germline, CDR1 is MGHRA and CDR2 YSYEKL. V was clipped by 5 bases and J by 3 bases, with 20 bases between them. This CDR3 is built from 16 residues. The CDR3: CASSGLGGGNHYEQYF. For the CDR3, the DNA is TGCGCCAGCAGCGGGCTGGGTGGCGGGAACCACTACGAGCAGTACTTC.

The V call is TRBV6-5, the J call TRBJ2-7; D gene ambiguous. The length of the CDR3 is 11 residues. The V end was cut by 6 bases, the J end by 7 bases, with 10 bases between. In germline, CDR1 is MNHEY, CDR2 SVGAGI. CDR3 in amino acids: CASSSLREQYF. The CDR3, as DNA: TGTGCCAGCAGCTCTCTGAGGGAGCAGTACTTC.

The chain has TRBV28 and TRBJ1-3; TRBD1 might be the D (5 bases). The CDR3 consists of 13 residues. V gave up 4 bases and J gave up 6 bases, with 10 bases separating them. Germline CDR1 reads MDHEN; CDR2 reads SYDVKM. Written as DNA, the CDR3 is TGTGCCAGCAGTTCGGGACTCCTAAACACCATATATTTT. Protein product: CASSSGLLNTIYF.

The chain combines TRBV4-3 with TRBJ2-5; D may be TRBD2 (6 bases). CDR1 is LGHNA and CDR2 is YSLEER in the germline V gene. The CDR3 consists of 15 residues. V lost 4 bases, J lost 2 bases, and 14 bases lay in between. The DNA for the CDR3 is TGCGCCAGCAGCCGATTTATAGCGGAACAAGAGACCCAGTACTTC. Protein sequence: CASSRFIAEQETQYF.

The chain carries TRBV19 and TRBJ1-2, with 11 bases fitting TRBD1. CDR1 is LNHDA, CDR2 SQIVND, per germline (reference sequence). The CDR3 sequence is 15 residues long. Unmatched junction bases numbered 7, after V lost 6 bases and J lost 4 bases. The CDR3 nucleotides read TGTGCCAGTAGACGGACAGGGGGCTCTTCCTATGGCTACACCTTC. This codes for CASRRTGGSSYGYTF.

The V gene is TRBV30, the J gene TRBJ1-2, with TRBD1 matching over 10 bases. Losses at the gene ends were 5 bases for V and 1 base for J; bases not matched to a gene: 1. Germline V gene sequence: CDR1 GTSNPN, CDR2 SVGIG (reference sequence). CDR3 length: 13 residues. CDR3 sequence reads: CAWGTGVNYGYTF. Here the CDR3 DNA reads TGTGCCTGGGGGACAGGGGTTAACTATGGCTACACCTTC.

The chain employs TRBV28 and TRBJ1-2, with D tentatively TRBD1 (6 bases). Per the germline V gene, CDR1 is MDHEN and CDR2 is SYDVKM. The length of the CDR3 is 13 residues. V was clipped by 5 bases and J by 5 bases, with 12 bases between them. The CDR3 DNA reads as TGTGCCAGCAGTCCCCTAGGACAGTATGGCTACACCTTC. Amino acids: CASSPLGQYGYTF.

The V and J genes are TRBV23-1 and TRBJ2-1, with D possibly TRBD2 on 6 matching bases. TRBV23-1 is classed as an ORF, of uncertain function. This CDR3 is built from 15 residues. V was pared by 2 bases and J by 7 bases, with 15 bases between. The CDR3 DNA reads TGCGCCAGCAGTCAAATCACTAGACGGGGGAATGAGCAGTTCTTC. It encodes CASSQITRRGNEQFF.